Included here is one TCR beta chain sequence, with context. Its binding antigen is unknown. The entry originates in a study of T cells in women clearing cervical HPV infection (dated by TCRdb to the late 2010s). With regard to the full study: The cases were 25 women with histologically confirmed HPV16-related CIN3 or worse, and 2 of these cases were invasive cancers. The exploratory proof-of-principle case-control study was nested within the Guanacaste HPV Natural History Study in Costa Rica and compared TCR repertoires across cervical HPV16 outcomes. Blood from cases was collected at the visit where the lesion was first found, while blood from controls was collected once the infection could no longer be detected. Since HLA typing was available for only a few women, HLA type could not be ruled out as a confounder. The controls were 25 women whose single incident HPV16 infection cleared within 12 months with no development of precancer or cancer. In the parent cohort, about 10,000 women aged 18 or older were enrolled in Guanacaste, Costa Rica, during about 1992 to 1994 and then followed for under 9 years. As quality controls, five blinded duplicates were added to each group, bringing the total to roughly 60 samples made up of around 50 participants and 10 replicates. Cases and controls were matched on age within five years and on year of sample collection. Cases had a median age of around 34 years compared with 38 for controls, and baseline characteristics showed no significant differences between the groups. Among cases, blood sampling came a median of roughly 150 days after lesion detection, with an interquartile range of about 80 to 220 days.

Every participant had a single incident cervical HPV16 infection, and prevalent HPV16 infections were excluded. Cervical HPV DNA was detected with MY09/MY11 PCR, and genotyping was done by dot-blot hybridization. Roughly 15 mL of heparinized blood was centrifuged, after which the buffy coat was aliquoted, frozen at -30 degrees C, and then stored at -80 degrees C. QIAGEN kits were used to extract genomic DNA from the buffy coat specimens. TCR beta CDR3 regions were amplified by multiplex PCR from an average of about 1,100 ng genomic DNA per sample using the immunoSEQ assay. The assay corrected primer bias using a complete synthetic TCR repertoire to establish an amplification baseline. The amplicons were sequenced on the Illumina platform. The source study handled its data this way. Sequence errors were corrected by clustering with frequency ratios and a modified nearest-neighbor algorithm, and the sequences were then analyzed in the immunoSEQ Analyzer using IMGT gene definitions. At each rarefaction depth, TCR richness and evenness were averaged across 20 rarefaction repeats, and any sample with fewer sequences than the depth was left out. V, D and J gene relative abundances were compared between groups with Wilcoxon rank sum tests, applying FDR correction. An intraclass correlation of around 96% for TCR richness and an average of around 71% across 66 gene segments were obtained from the blinded duplicates. In TCRdb, the immuneACCESS table is reduced to in-frame sequences with V and J assigned. These tables do not hold every clone; where another copy was compared, an unresolved V gene accounts for under half, and the others remain unexplained. V and J calls and clone size follow that table, whereas D and trimming were derived from the DNA. The table for this sample shows 40,000 to 55,000 clones. 0.8% to 1% of the sample comes from the top ten.

Paper-wide results and their limitations: The cross-sectional design could not show whether associations preceded infection or resulted from it; effector/memory subsets and HPV-specific T cells were not isolated. By combining richness with V gene abundances, random forest classifiers separated cases from controls with an estimated AUC of just over 0.8. CIN3+ cases had significantly higher TCR repertoire richness than controls across sequencing depths, but evenness did not differ between the groups. Because the number of T cells per sample was unknown, the richness differences could reflect varying T-cell content rather than repertoire biology.

This TCR came from a woman aged 18 to 75 with a cervical HPV16 infection that either progressed to CIN3+ or cleared (not recorded which). Sequencing used blood buffy coat.

The CDR3 is CASSGQRAGELFF. The covered CDR3 bases are TGCGCCAGCTCCGGACAGAGGGCCGGGGAG. The chain uses TRBV10-2 and TRBJ2-2; possibly the D gene is TRBD1, per 6 matching bases. From the germline J gene comes the end of the CDR3, since the read stops 3 residues before it. Taken from the germline V gene, the CDR1 and CDR2 loops are WSHSY and SAAADI. The CDR3 contains 13 residues, cysteine and phenylalanine counted. The DNA has 30 bases, all within the CDR3, and is read from base 1. V drops 8 bases and J drops 6 bases, leaving 13 bases in between.